The subject of this entry is one TCR beta chain. Its antigen target is currently unknown. Within one base of it there is no much larger clone, and no base qualities were kept. This entry belongs to a study of blood T cell repertoires in COVID-19 (dated by TCRdb to 2018 to 2021). About the study as a whole: Samples covering the acute and convalescent phases of COVID-19 were provided by collaborators in the United States, Italy and Spain. Subjects who had been exposed to COVID-19, were actively infected with it, or had recovered from it provided the deeply sampled blood TCRbeta repertoires that made up the dataset. HLA class I and class II types, where available, came from metadata supplied by the sample provider rather than from assay-based typing. A de-identified subject ID, COVID-19 status, age in years and sex were almost always included in the sample metadata. The samples were drawn from two sources: the first 160 participants of the ongoing ImmuneRACE study, and 1,000 to 1,500 subjects contributed by 6 global collaborators. The repertoires were made available in a free public database intended to serve as a resource for research on the immune response to SARS-CoV-2. The material from the prospective study consisted of cDNA or gDNA derived from T cells, B-cell-depleted T cells, or PBMCs.

Study-level results and caveats: Clinical and demographic metadata were provided uncurated, with the amount varying by source and participant.

TCRbeta CDR3 regions were amplified from genomic DNA using the immunoSEQ Assay, a bias-controlled multiplex PCR. The authors processed their data as follows. Within the assay, amplification of reference gene primers was used to estimate how many nucleated cells each sample contained. To quantify the absolute abundance of each unique TCRbeta CDR3 rearrangement, sequence reads were collapsed and filtered. Productive Simpson clonality was computed per sample as the square root of Simpson's diversity index over productive rearrangements. TCRdb re-hosts the immuneACCESS table, in-frame sequences only. Its copies lack some clones; in the studies checked, an unresolved V gene accounts for under half of them, and the cause for the rest is not known. V, J and clone size derive from that table, while D and trimming were established from the DNA sequence. Across this sample there are some 180,000 clones, with 90% seen only once. Jointly, the top ten make up about 0.58% of the sample.

Whole blood was collected in K2EDTA tubes by collaborating institutions according to the institutions' own protocols. For TCRbeta analysis, collaborators shipped samples as frozen whole blood, isolated PBMCs, or DNA extracted from either of those sample types. V and J are truncated by 4 bases and 5 bases respectively, leaving an intervening sequence of 8 bases. The CDR3 starts with the cysteine, ends with the phenylalanine, and has 11 residues. Of the read, only the CDR3 DNA is kept; its 33 bases are in frame from base 1. Based on the germline V gene (reference sequence), the CDR1 and CDR2 sequences are DFQATT and SNEGSKA.

This clonotype was sampled from a man aged 45-65 years with acute or convalescent COVID-19. Sequenced material: peripheral blood. The chain couples TRBV20-1 to TRBJ1-1; D gene: possibly TRBD1, on 5 matching bases. The CDR3 sequence is CSATGSTEAFF. At the DNA level, the sequence is TGCAGTGCTACAGGGTCAACTGAAGCTTTCTTT.